What follows describes a single T cell receptor (beta chain). Its target is unknown. The data originate from a study of identical twins. Study-level results: Weaker excess sharing between twins was seen in beta out-of-frame sequences.

Germline trimming cut 3 bases from V and 9 bases from J; bases unmatched to any gene: 11. Germline values: CDR1 MGHRA, CDR2 YSYEKL. The CDR3 totals 16 residues. It was template switching that added a universal primer site, and there were unique molecular identifiers on the cDNA. TCRdb reprocessed the 5' RACE reads via MiXCR and lists one record per CDR3 protein. The sample holds fewer than 550,000 distinct CDR3 sequences, about 13% seen once. These data were also filed under a second study, of yellow fever vaccine responses in identical twins.

The specimen sequenced was CD4+ T cells sorted from blood. V and J are TRBV4-1 and TRBJ2-1, with 10 bases aligning to TRBD2. This TCR was recovered from a young woman in good health. The CDR3 protein is CASSHTGTSVQGEQFF. CDR3 sequence (DNA): TGCGCCAGCAGCCACACCGGGACTAGCGTACAGGGTGAGCAGTTCTTC.